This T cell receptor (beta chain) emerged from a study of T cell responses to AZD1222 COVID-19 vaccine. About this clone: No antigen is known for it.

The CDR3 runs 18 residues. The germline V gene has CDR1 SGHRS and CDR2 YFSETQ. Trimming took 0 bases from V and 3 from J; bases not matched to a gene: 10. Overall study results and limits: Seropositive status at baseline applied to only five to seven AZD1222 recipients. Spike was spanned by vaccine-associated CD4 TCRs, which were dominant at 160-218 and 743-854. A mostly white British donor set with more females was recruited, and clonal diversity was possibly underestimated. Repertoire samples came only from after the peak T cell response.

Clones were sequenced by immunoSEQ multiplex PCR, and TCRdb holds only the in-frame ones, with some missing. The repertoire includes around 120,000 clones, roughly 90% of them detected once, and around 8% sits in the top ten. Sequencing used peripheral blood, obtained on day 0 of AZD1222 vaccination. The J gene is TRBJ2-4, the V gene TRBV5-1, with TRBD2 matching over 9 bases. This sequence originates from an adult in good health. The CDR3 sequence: CASSLALAGARVKNIQYF. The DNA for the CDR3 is TGCGCCAGCAGCTTGGCGTTAGCGGGGGCTCGGGTCAAAAACATTCAGTACTTC.